One T cell receptor (beta chain) is described in this entry. As yet, its antigen is unknown. This sample is drawn from a study of cytomegalovirus exposure and HLA in healthy donors. Study as a whole: Within the Caucasian-associated ancestry cluster were roughly 82% of the 350 to 400 genotyped donors.

The germline V gene encodes CDR1 MDHEN and CDR2 SYDVKM. The V and J ends lost 3 bases and 4 bases, in that order; junction bases with no gene match: 6. The CDR3 length is 15 residues. Study observations and caveats: The sole available immune exposure information was CMV serostatus. Segments of the TCR beta V type were, in most cases, productive about 90% or about 30% of the time in an earlier analysis.

13 Jbeta primers and 60 Vbeta primers were used for the PCR. Original analysis: As a later analysis found, there were 80 million to 90 million unique TCR beta chains, of which roughly 11 million were shared. Only in-frame clones appear in the TCRdb table, and some are missing; sequencing was by immunoSEQ multiplex PCR. V and J calls and clone size are those listed in that table; D and trimming were worked out from the DNA. Of roughly 160,000 clones detected, over 60% appear once; the ten largest clones hold over 2.5%. Source material: PBMCs. This chain joins TRBV28 and TRBJ2-5, with 9 bases fitting TRBD2. This receptor was taken from a woman aged 25 to 39 in good health and CMV-seronegative. As DNA, the CDR3 is TGTGCCAGCAGTTTTAGGCGGGGGGGTATAGAGACCCAGTACTTC. It encodes CASSFRRGGIETQYF.